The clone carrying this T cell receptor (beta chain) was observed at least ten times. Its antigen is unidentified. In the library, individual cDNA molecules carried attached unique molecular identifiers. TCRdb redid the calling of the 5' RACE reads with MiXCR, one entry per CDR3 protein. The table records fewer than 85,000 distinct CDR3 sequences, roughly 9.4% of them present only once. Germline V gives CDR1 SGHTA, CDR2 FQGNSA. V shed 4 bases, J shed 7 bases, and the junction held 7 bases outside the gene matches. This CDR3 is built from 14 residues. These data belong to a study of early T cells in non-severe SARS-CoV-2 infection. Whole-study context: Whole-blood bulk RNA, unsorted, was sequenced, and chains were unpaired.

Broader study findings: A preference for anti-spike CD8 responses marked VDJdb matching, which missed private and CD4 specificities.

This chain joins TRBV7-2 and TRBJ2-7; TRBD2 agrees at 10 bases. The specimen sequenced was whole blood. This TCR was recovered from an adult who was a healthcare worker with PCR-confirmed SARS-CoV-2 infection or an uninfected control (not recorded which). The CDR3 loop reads CASSYGLAAQEQYF. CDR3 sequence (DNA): TGTGCCAGCAGCTATGGACTAGCGGCACAGGAGCAGTACTTC.